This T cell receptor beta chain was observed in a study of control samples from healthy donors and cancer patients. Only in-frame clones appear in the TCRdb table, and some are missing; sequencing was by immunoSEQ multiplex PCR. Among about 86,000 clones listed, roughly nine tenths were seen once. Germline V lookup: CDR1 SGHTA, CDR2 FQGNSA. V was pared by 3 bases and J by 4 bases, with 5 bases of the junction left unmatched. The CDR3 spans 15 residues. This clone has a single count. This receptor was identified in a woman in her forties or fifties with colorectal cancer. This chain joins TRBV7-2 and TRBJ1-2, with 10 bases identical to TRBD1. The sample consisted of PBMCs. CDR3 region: CASSLQTGGGYGYTF. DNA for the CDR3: TGTGCCAGCAGCTTGCAGACAGGGGGCGGCTATGGCTACACCTTC.